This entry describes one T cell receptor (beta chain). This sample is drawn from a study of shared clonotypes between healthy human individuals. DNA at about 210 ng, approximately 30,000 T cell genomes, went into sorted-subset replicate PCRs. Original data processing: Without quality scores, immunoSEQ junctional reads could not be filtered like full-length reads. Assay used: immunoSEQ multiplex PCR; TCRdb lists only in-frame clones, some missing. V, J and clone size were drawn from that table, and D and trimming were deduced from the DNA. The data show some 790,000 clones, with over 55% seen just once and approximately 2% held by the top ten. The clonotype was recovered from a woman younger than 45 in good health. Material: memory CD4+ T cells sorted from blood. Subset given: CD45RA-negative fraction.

The CDR3 is CAISEAQTNQPQHF. For the CDR3, the DNA is TGTGCCATCAGTGAGGCCCAGACCAATCAGCCCCAGCATTTT. The rearrangement joins TRBV10-3 to TRBJ1-5, with D uncertain. The germline V gene has CDR1 ENHRY and CDR2 SYGVKD. V lost 2 bases, J lost 3 bases, and 8 bases lay in between. The CDR3 extends over 14 amino acids.